The text below deals with one TCR beta chain. The antigen is undetermined. Being one base from a much bigger clone, this may be a read error. V lost 6 bases and J lost 6; bases outside the gene matches: 13. Germline CDR1 is DFQATT and CDR2 is SNEGSKA (reference sequence). CDR3 length: 15 residues. The record originates from a study of breast tumors, draining lymph nodes, adjacent tissues. Study-wide results and limits: Tumor TCR diversity was below lymph nodes but above nontumor tissue. Data only fit, rather than demonstrated, lymph node origin of most tumor T cells.

TCRdb fed the multiplex PCR reads into MiXCR, producing one record per CDR3 protein. The sample carries under 300,000 distinct CDR3 sequences, 34% recorded once. Axillary draining lymph nodes of breast cancer patients supplied the node samples. The sample was axillary lymph node tissue. V gene TRBV20-1 combines with J gene TRBJ2-1, with TRBD2 matching over 8 bases. The TCR sequence derives from a female donor with breast cancer. Some clones in this sample may be carry-over from other donors' samples. As DNA, the CDR3 is TGCAGTGCCCGAAAGGTCCGGACTAGCTCCAATGAGCAGTTCTTC. Protein: CSARKVRTSSNEQFF.